This T cell receptor beta chain was obtained from a study of vaccination effects on CD4 cells after COVID-19. Whole-study context: Two doses of BNT162b2 or mRNA-1273 vaccine were administered to participants.

Once cultured for nine to ten days, the cells underwent separation to obtain CD4+ T cells. Cultures received IL-2 medium that replaced half the medium on days 3 and 7. Broader study findings: Marked clonal contraction was seen in infection- and vaccine-induced clones late after vaccination. Nearly all vaccine-induced clones in healthy recipients recognized only SARS-CoV-2.

The V gene lost 7 bases and the J gene lost 6 bases, with 25 bases spanning the gap. CDR3 length equals 15 residues. The germline gives CDR1 SQVTM, CDR2 ANQGSEA. This clone was picked up one time. Its antigen is not known. Assay used: immunoSEQ multiplex PCR; TCRdb lists only in-frame clones, some missing. Among fewer than 40,000 clones listed, about 70% were seen once. Sequencing was performed on CD4+ T cells from PBMCs cultured without peptide, taken before COVID-19 vaccination. The chain is built from TRBV29-1 and TRBJ2-7; TRBD1 might be the D (6 bases). This receptor was obtained from a human donor who received a COVID-19 vaccine. The CDR3 is CSASQGGPSQGEQYF. The CDR3 bases are TGCAGCGCCTCCCAAGGGGGTCCCTCCCAGGGCGAGCAGTACTTC.